This T cell receptor beta chain was recorded in a study of T cells in Graves' hyperthyroidism and ophthalmopathy. In its sample, this clonotype was seen many times. Amplification targeted TCR beta CDR3 regions from RNA transcripts. The TCR CDR3 first-round RT-PCR relied on the HTBI primer set. Using its own MiXCR run on the multiplex PCR reads, TCRdb lists one record per CDR3 protein. The data contain about 400,000 distinct CDR3 sequences, approximately 14% of them singletons. The germline V and J ends were trimmed by 3 bases and 4 bases, with 6 bases remaining between them. Germline CDR1 SEHNR, CDR2 FQNEAQ (reference sequence). The CDR3 totals 12 residues.

The V call is TRBV7-9, the J call TRBJ1-2, with no clear D. The sequenced sample consisted of blood. The source of this sequence is a woman under 40 with Graves' ophthalmopathy. The CDR3 DNA reads as TGTGCCAGCAGCTTTCCGGGCTATGGCTACACCTTC. It is translated as CASSFPGYGYTF.